Listed here are 13 T cell receptor beta chains from one sample, sequenced in a study of T cells expressing NK-cell markers. No DNA is given; TCRdb re-called the 5' RACE reads and lists each CDR3 protein once. There are about 460,000 distinct CDR3 sequences in the sample, with roughly 1.4% held by the top ten. Sequenced input: blood T cells: a sorted CD56 or NKG2C T cell subset, CD4+ or CD8+ T cells, or bulk PBMC T cells (not recorded which). These receptors were taken from a woman in her forties or fifties in good health.

The chain's CDR3 is CAISARQTTDYGYTF. This sequence joins TRBV10-3 and TRBJ1-2. This CDR3 has 15 residues. The V gene's germline CDR1 is ENHRY and CDR2 SYGVKD.

The chain joins TRBV5-1 to TRBJ2-3; TCRdb designates TRBD2, a call that cannot be tested without DNA. CDR3 length equals 16 residues. CDR1 and CDR2 (germline): SGHRS, YFSETQ. CDR3 residues: CASRKLAGVVQDTQYF.

V and J are TRBV20-1 and TRBJ2-1; TCRdb's D gene call, TRBD2, goes unchecked for lack of DNA. Germline lookup yields CDR1 DFQATT and CDR2 SNEGSKA (reference sequence). CDR3 size: 13 residues. This CDR3 reads CSAIAGVRNEQFF.

The chain combines TRBV2 with TRBJ2-1; TCRdb picks TRBD1, but there is no DNA to check that call. CDR1 and CDR2 from the germline V gene are SNHLY and FYNNEI. This CDR3 has 15 amino acids. CDR3 amino acids: CASNGPGTGVLEQFF.

The genes are TRBV7-2 and TRBJ2-1; checking the TCRdb D call of TRBD1 is not possible without DNA. CDR1 is SGHTA, CDR2 FQGNSA, per germline. The CDR3 is 15 amino acids. This CDR3 is CASSVSWTGINEQFF.

The chain joins TRBV9 to TRBJ2-7. Germline CDR1 is SGDLS and CDR2 is YYNGEE. The CDR3 consists of 15 residues. The CDR3 region is CASSPFWETSYEQYF.

The chain combines TRBV3-1 with TRBJ1-1. The CDR3 is made up of 14 amino acids. Germline V gene data show CDR1 as LGHDT and CDR2 as YNNKEL (reference sequence). CDR3 sequence reads: CASSRSAEWTEAFF.

V is TRBV6-1 and J is TRBJ2-2; TCRdb proposes TRBD2, but this gene call is untestable without DNA. Germline values: CDR1 MNHNS, CDR2 SASEGT. CDR3 length: 15 amino acids. The CDR3: CASSEGVTSAGELFF.

V is TRBV14 and J is TRBJ2-1; TCRdb outputs TRBD1, but without DNA this stays unchecked. In germline, CDR1 is SGHDN, CDR2 FVKESK. CDR3 length equals 12 residues. The CDR3 protein is CAIGGQANEQFF.

This chain connects TRBV3-1 to TRBJ2-1; TCRdb's D call of TRBD1 is untestable without DNA. The germline V gene encodes CDR1 LGHDT and CDR2 YNNKEL (reference sequence). The CDR3 spans 15 residues. The chain's CDR3 is CASSQDNPGAGEQFF.

The CDR3 spells CAWSTGHSNQPQHF. The rearrangement uses TRBV30 and TRBJ1-5; the TRBD1 assignment by TCRdb is unverifiable without DNA. This CDR3 comprises 14 residues. Germline assignment: CDR1 GTSNPN and CDR2 SVGIG (reference sequence).

V gene TRBV30 combines with J gene TRBJ1-1; TCRdb calls TRBD1, which cannot be checked without DNA. This CDR3 is built from 13 residues. CDR1 and CDR2 (germline): GTSNPN, SVGIG (reference sequence). The CDR3 spells CAWSPGVNTEAFF.

This chain uses TRBV20-1 with TRBJ2-7; TCRdb designates TRBD1, a call that cannot be tested without DNA. Germline V lookup: CDR1 DFQATT, CDR2 SNEGSKA (reference sequence). This CDR3 has 13 amino acids. This CDR3 is CSAQDTLSYEQYF.